Listed below are T cell receptor beta chains from one sample, sequenced in a study of T cells after yellow fever vaccination. TCRdb fed the 5' RACE reads into MiXCR, producing one record per CDR3 protein. The data contain around 300,000 distinct CDR3 sequences, approximately 4% of them singletons. This material consisted of PBMCs, taken 5 days after the yellow fever booster vaccination. The receptors were gathered from a man aged 18 to 29 who received the YFV17D yellow fever vaccine. CDR3s include the opening cysteine and the closing phenylalanine or tryptophan. D genes are given only for firm matches. Where a row states a size, it is once, few, many or the class of an expanded clone; other rows omit it.

clone size,J gene,D gene,V gene,CDR3 protein,CDR3 DNA
many,TRBJ2-7,NA,TRBV5-1,CASSSFTGYRYF,TGCGCCAGCAGCTCATTTACAGGATATCGGTACTTC
many,TRBJ1-1,NA,TRBV7-2,CASSLVVIPEAFF,TGTGCCAGCAGCTTAGTCGTCATTCCCGAAGCTTTCTTT
few,TRBJ2-3,NA,TRBV6-2/TRBV6-3,CASSSTLARDTQYF,TGTGCCAGCAGTTCAACGCTAGCGAGAGATACGCAGTATTTT
many,TRBJ2-2,NA,TRBV5-1,CASSLRSDNTGELFF,TGCGCCAGCAGCTTGAGGTCAGACAACACCGGGGAGCTGTTTTTT
many,TRBJ1-1,NA,TRBV20-1,CSARERGLGTEAFF,TGCAGTGCTAGAGAAAGGGGTCTTGGCACTGAAGCTTTCTTT
many,TRBJ1-6,NA,TRBV7-9,CASSLVQSSPLHF,TGTGCCAGCAGCCTAGTACAGAGTTCACCCCTCCACTTT
NA,TRBJ2-3,NA,TRBV6-6,CASSYSRQASTDTQYF,TGTGCCAGCAGTTACTCCCGACAGGCTAGCACAGATACGCAGTATTTT
many,TRBJ2-1,TRBD2,TRBV7-9,CASSSKGLAAVNNEQFF,TGTGCCAGCAGCTCGAAGGGACTAGCGGCTGTTAACAATGAGCAGTTCTTC
NA,TRBJ2-5,NA,TRBV29-1,CSVGIHQETQYF,TGCAGCGTTGGTATCCACCAAGAGACCCAGTACTTC
many,TRBJ2-2,NA,TRBV4-3,CASSHLTGELFF,TGCGCCAGCAGCCACCTCACCGGGGAGCTGTTTTTT
many,TRBJ2-7,TRBD2,TRBV6-5,CASRELAGGAYEQYF,TGTGCCAGCAGAGAACTAGCGGGGGGGGCCTACGAGCAGTACTTC
NA,TRBJ2-3,NA,TRBV5-6,CASSFVRGEGSTDTQYF,TGTGCCAGCAGCTTCGTCAGGGGTGAGGGATCCACAGATACGCAGTATTTT
NA,TRBJ2-3,NA,TRBV3-1,CASSQVPSGTQYF,TGTGCCAGCAGCCAAGTCCCCTCTGGTACGCAGTATTTT
many,TRBJ2-5,NA,TRBV7-8,CASSSFRGGQETQYF,TGTGCCAGCAGCTCCTTTAGGGGGGGGCAAGAGACCCAGTACTTC
NA,TRBJ2-5,TRBD1,TRBV7-2,CASSSSRQGFGETQYF,TGTGCCAGCAGCTCGAGCAGACAGGGGTTTGGAGAGACCCAGTACTTC
NA,TRBJ2-4,TRBD2,TRBV7-2,CASSLGAGGSGYIQYF,TGTGCCAGCAGCTTAGGGGCGGGGGGTAGTGGGTACATTCAGTACTTC
NA,TRBJ2-3,NA,TRBV29-1,CSVAGLGNTQYF,TGCAGCGTTGCGGGCCTAGGGAATACGCAGTATTTT
many,TRBJ2-7,TRBD1,TRBV11-2,CASSSTGGSNEQYF,TGTGCCAGCAGCTCGACAGGGGGCTCGAACGAGCAGTACTTC
NA,TRBJ1-6,NA,TRBV5-3,CARSLPGPIYSPLHF,TGTGCCAGAAGCCTACCGGGACCTATTTATTCACCCCTCCACTTT
NA,TRBJ2-1,TRBD1,TRBV7-9,CASSPRTGKGEQFF,TGTGCCAGCAGCCCAAGGACAGGGAAGGGCGAGCAGTTCTTC
many,TRBJ2-1,TRBD2,TRBV5-1,CASSLGGTSRVVQFF,TGCGCCAGCAGCTTGGGTGGGACTAGCCGTGTGGTGCAGTTCTTC
NA,TRBJ1-3,NA,TRBV5-1,CASTSDGNSGNTIYF,TGCGCCAGCACCTCGGACGGCAACTCTGGAAACACCATATATTTT
NA,TRBJ2-3,TRBD2,TRBV2,CASTNGGAEHTQYF,TGTGCCAGCACTAACGGGGGGGCTGAGCATACGCAGTATTTT
few,TRBJ2-3,TRBD2,TRBV6-2/TRBV6-3,CASTTSGGATDTQYF,TGTGCCAGCACGACTAGCGGGGGGGCCACGGATACGCAGTATTTT
NA,TRBJ1-1,NA,TRBV9,CASSERGVNTEAFF,TGTGCCAGCAGCGAGCGGGGGGTTAACACTGAAGCTTTCTTT
few,TRBJ1-1,NA,TRBV6-2/TRBV6-3,CASSFYAEAFF,TGTGCCAGCAGTTTTTACGCTGAAGCTTTCTTT
NA,TRBJ1-5,NA,TRBV28,CASSLMVSNQPQHF,TGTGCCAGCAGTTTGATGGTTAGCAATCAGCCCCAGCATTTT
few,TRBJ2-3,NA,TRBV5-5,CASSSLRSTDTQYF,TGTGCCAGCAGCTCCCTCAGGAGCACAGATACGCAGTATTTT
few,TRBJ2-6,NA,TRBV6-2/TRBV6-3,CASSYSPESGANVLTF,TGTGCCAGCAGTTACTCACCAGAGTCTGGGGCCAACGTCCTGACTTTC
NA,TRBJ1-5,NA,TRBV18,CASSQNRGDQPQHF,TGTGCCAGCTCCCAGAATCGTGGGGATCAGCCCCAGCATTTT
many,TRBJ1-5,NA,TRBV7-8,CASSFLTQGRFSNQPQHF,TGTGCCAGCAGCTTCCTCACCCAAGGGCGCTTCAGCAATCAGCCCCAGCATTTT
few,TRBJ1-2,NA,TRBV7-9,CASVPLGVPIGGDYGYTF,TGTGCCAGCGTACCCCTTGGTGTCCCTATTGGGGGCGACTATGGCTACACCTTC
NA,TRBJ1-1,NA,TRBV29-1,CSVQGTRNTEAFF,TGCAGCGTTCAGGGAACAAGGAACACTGAAGCTTTCTTT
few,TRBJ1-1,NA,TRBV12-2,CASRFRRLNTEAFF,TGTGCAAGTCGCTTTAGGAGGTTGAACACTGAAGCTTTCTTT
many,TRBJ2-5,NA,TRBV6-2/TRBV6-3,CASSGFAGPETQYF,TGTGCCAGCAGCGGATTCGCCGGGCCGGAGACCCAGTACTTC
NA,TRBJ2-1,NA,TRBV4-3,CASSQEGGSNEQFF,TGCGCCAGCAGCCAAGAAGGAGGTAGCAATGAGCAGTTCTTC
NA,TRBJ2-1,NA,TRBV29-1,CSGLAGNEQFF,TGCAGCGGCCTAGCCGGCAATGAGCAGTTCTTC
few,TRBJ2-3,TRBD1,TRBV5-1,CASSQRTGADTQYF,TGCGCCAGCAGCCAGAGGACAGGGGCAGATACGCAGTATTTT
NA,TRBJ1-2,NA,TRBV12-3/TRBV12-4,CASSFQGLDYGYTF,TGTGCCAGCAGTTTTCAGGGCCTGGACTATGGCTACACCTTC
NA,TRBJ2-7,NA,TRBV20-1,CSATNSYEQYF,TGCAGTGCGACCAACTCCTACGAGCAGTACTTC
many,TRBJ2-7,NA,TRBV7-8,CASSSETGNEQYF,TGTGCCAGCAGCTCTGAAACAGGCAACGAGCAGTACTTC
few,TRBJ2-5,NA,TRBV6-1,CASSGGQYF,TGTGCCAGCAGTGGAGGCCAATACTTC
few,TRBJ2-3,TRBD2,TRBV20-1,CSASSPSASGGDTQYF,TGCAGTGCTAGCTCACCGTCGGCTAGCGGGGGAGATACGCAGTATTTT
few,TRBJ1-1,NA,TRBV7-2,CASSLPLDRNTEAFF,TGTGCCAGCAGCTTGCCTTTAGACAGGAACACTGAAGCTTTCTTT
few,TRBJ2-1,TRBD1,TRBV11-2,CASIKTRSGTGWNNEQFF,TGTGCCAGCATCAAAACGAGGTCCGGGACAGGGTGGAACAATGAGCAGTTCTTC
NA,TRBJ2-4,NA,TRBV5-1,CASSPGQSNIQYF,TGCGCCAGCAGCCCAGGACAGTCAAACATTCAGTACTTC
many,TRBJ1-5,NA,TRBV6-2/TRBV6-3,CASSYVGGQPQHF,TGTGCCAGCAGTTACGTAGGGGGTCAGCCCCAGCATTTT
NA,TRBJ1-1,TRBD1,TRBV5-5,CASSPRTGGATEAFF,TGTGCCAGCAGTCCTAGGACAGGGGGCGCGACTGAAGCTTTCTTT
many,TRBJ2-4,TRBD2,TRBV9,CASSVGLAGGTTNGIQYF,TGTGCCAGCAGCGTAGGGCTAGCGGGGGGGACGACTAATGGCATTCAGTACTTC
many,TRBJ1-6,TRBD1,TRBV5-1,CASKGGMTSSYNSPLHF,TGCGCCAGCAAAGGGGGCATGACTAGCTCCTATAATTCACCCCTCCACTTT
NA,TRBJ2-5,NA,TRBV3-1,CASSQVPPRGVYETQYF,TGTGCCAGCAGCCAAGTCCCTCCTCGAGGGGTGTACGAGACCCAGTACTTC
few,TRBJ1-2,NA,TRBV21-1,CASSARRSVNYGYTF,TGTGCCAGCAGCGCCCGAAGGTCAGTAAACTATGGCTACACCTTC
many,TRBJ2-4,NA,TRBV18,CASSPVGQLGDIQYF,TGTGCCAGCTCACCCGTTGGACAGCTGGGAGACATTCAGTACTTC
NA,TRBJ1-1,NA,TRBV6-2/TRBV6-3,CASSNPTGWIARSEAFF,TGTGCCAGCAGTAATCCGACAGGTTGGATCGCGCGGTCTGAAGCTTTCTTT
NA,TRBJ2-7,NA,TRBV4-3,CASSHLLTGAYEQYF,TGCGCCAGCAGCCATCTGTTGACAGGAGCCTACGAGCAGTACTTC
few,TRBJ2-1,TRBD2,TRBV9,CASSVAGLVNNEQFF,TGTGCCAGCAGCGTAGCGGGACTAGTCAACAATGAGCAGTTCTTC
few,TRBJ2-1,TRBD2,TRBV20-1,CSARSQRGANEQFF,TGCAGTGCTAGATCCCAGCGGGGGGCGAATGAGCAGTTCTTC
many,TRBJ2-1,NA,TRBV9,CAPVPETYNEQFF,TGTGCCCCTGTACCGGAGACCTACAATGAGCAGTTCTTC
many,TRBJ2-1,NA,TRBV24-1,CATSEYNEQFF,TGTGCCACCAGTGAATACAATGAGCAGTTCTTC
few,TRBJ2-1,TRBD2,TRBV15,CATSREGGGVGNEQFF,TGTGCCACCAGCAGAGAAGGCGGGGGGGTTGGAAATGAGCAGTTCTTC